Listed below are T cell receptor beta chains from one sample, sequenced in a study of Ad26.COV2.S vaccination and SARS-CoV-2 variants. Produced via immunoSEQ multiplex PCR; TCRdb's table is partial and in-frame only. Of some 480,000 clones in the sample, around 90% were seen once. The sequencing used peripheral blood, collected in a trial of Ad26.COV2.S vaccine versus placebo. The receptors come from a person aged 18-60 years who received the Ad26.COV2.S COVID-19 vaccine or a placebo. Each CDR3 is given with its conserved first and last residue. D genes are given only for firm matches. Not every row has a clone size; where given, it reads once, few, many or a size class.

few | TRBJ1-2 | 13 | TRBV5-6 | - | CASSLGADYGYTF | TGTGCCAGCAGCTTGGGAGCGGACTATGGCTACACCTTC
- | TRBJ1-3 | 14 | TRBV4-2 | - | CASSQFAGGNTIYF | TGTGCCAGCAGCCAATTTGCCGGTGGAAACACCATATATTTT
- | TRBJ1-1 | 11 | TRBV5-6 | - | CASKRGTEAFF | TGTGCCAGCAAACGGGGTACTGAAGCTTTCTTT
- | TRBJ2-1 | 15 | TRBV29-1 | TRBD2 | CSVELAGALRDEQFF | TGCAGCGTTGAACTAGCGGGAGCCCTTAGGGATGAGCAGTTCTTC
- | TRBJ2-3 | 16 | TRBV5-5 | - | CASSLARRATTDTQYF | TGTGCCAGCAGCTTGGCCAGACGAGCCACCACAGATACGCAGTATTTT
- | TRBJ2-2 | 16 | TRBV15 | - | CATSRATRTNTGELFF | TGTGCCACCAGCAGAGCTACTAGAACAAACACCGGGGAGCTGTTTTTT
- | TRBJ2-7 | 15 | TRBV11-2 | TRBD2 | CASSLEGLAGWEQYF | TGTGCCAGCAGCTTAGAGGGACTAGCGGGATGGGAGCAGTACTTC
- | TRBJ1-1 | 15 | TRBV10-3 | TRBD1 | CAISQGAITNTEAFF | TGTGCCATCAGCCAGGGGGCCATAACTAACACTGAAGCTTTCTTT
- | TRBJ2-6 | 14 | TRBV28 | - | CASSLASGANVLTF | TGTGCCAGCAGTTTAGCTTCCGGGGCCAACGTCCTGACTTTC
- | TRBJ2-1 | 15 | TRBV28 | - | CASISPTSSYNEQFF | TGTGCCAGCATATCACCGACTAGCTCCTACAATGAGCAGTTCTTC
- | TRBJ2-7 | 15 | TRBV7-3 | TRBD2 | CASSLSQREAYEQYF | TGTGCCAGCAGCTTAAGCCAGCGGGAGGCCTACGAGCAGTACTTC
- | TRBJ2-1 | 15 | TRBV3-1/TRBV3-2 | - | CASSQEPGNYNEQFF | TGTGCCAGCAGCCAAGAGCCTGGGAACTACAATGAGCAGTTCTTC
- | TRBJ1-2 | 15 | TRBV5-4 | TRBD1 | CASSLGDRGYYGYTF | TGTGCCAGCAGCTTGGGTGACAGGGGGTACTATGGCTACACCTTC
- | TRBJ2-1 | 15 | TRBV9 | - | CASSVGADFNNEQFF | TGTGCCAGCAGCGTAGGGGCGGACTTCAACAATGAGCAGTTCTTC
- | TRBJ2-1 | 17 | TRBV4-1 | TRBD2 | CASSQTQLAGALPGQFF | TGCGCCAGCAGCCAAACCCAACTAGCGGGAGCCCTACCAGGGCAGTTCTTC
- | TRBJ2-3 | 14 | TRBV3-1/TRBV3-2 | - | CASSQGRGTDTQYF | TGTGCCAGCAGCCAAGGGAGGGGTACAGATACGCAGTATTTT
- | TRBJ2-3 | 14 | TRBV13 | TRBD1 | CASSRTGITDTQYF | TGTGCCAGCAGCAGGACAGGGATCACAGATACGCAGTATTTT
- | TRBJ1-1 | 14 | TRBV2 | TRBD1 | CASSRGQRDTEAFF | TGTGCCAGCAGCAGGGGACAGCGGGACACTGAAGCTTTCTTT
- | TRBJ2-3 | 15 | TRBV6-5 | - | CASTVNRQSTDTQYF | TGTGCCAGCACCGTTAACAGACAGAGCACAGATACGCAGTATTTT
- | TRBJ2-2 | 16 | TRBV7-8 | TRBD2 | CASSSGTSGRAEELFF | TGTGCCAGCAGCTCTGGGACTAGCGGGAGGGCCGAGGAGCTGTTTTTT
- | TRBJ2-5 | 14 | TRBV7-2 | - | CASSLVSRKETQYF | TGTGCCAGCAGCTTGGTGTCTCGGAAAGAGACCCAGTACTTC
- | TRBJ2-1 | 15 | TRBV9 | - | CASSVAGYSYNEQFF | TGTGCCAGCAGCGTAGCAGGATATTCCTACAATGAGCAGTTCTTC
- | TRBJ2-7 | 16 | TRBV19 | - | CASSMVAGGLAGEQYF | TGTGCCAGTAGTATGGTAGCAGGCGGGTTGGCTGGCGAGCAGTACTTC
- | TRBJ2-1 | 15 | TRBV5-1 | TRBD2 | CASSKGQREGLEQFF | TGCGCCAGCAGCAAAGGTCAGCGGGAGGGCCTGGAGCAGTTCTTC
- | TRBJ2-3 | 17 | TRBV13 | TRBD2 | CASSPGLAGGPVDTQYF | TGTGCCAGCAGTCCTGGACTAGCGGGAGGCCCTGTAGATACGCAGTATTTT
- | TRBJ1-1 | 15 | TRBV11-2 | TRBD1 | CASSGQGSGNTEAFF | TGTGCCAGCAGCGGACAGGGAAGTGGGAACACTGAAGCTTTCTTT
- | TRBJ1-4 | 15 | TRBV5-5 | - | CASSLSGRRVEVLTF | TGTGCCAGCAGCTTGTCTGGTCGCAGGGTGGAGGTGCTGACTTTT
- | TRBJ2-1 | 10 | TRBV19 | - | CARLNEEQFF | TGTGCCAGACTCAACGAGGAGCAGTTCTTC
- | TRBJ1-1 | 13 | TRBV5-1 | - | CASSATAGNEAFF | TGCGCCAGCAGCGCTACAGCTGGGAATGAAGCTTTCTTT
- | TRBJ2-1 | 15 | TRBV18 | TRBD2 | CASSQSGSSYNEQFF | TGTGCCAGCTCACAGAGCGGGAGCTCCTACAATGAGCAGTTCTTC
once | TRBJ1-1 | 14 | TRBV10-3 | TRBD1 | CAISKQTGETEAFF | TGTGCCATCAGTAAGCAGACAGGGGAGACTGAAGCTTTCTTT
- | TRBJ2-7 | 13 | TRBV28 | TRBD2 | CASSPTGGGQQYF | TGTGCCAGCAGCCCAACGGGAGGGGGACAGCAGTACTTC
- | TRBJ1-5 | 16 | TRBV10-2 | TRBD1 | CASSESWTGANQPQHF | TGCGCCAGCAGTGAGTCGTGGACAGGGGCCAATCAGCCCCAGCATTTT
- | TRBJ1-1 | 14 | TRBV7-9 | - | CASSPGQMNTEAFF | TGTGCCAGCAGCCCGGGACAAATGAACACTGAAGCTTTCTTT
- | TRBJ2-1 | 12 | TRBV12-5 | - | CASGLESKEQFF | TGTGCTAGTGGTTTAGAGTCGAAAGAGCAGTTCTTC
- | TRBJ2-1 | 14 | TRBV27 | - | CASSVRSPYNEQFF | TGTGCCAGCAGCGTCCGGAGCCCCTACAATGAGCAGTTCTTC
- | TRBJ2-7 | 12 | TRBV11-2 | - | CASSQGRGEQYF | TGTGCCAGCAGCCAGGGCAGGGGCGAGCAGTACTTC
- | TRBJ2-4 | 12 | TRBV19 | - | CATLADVNIQYF | TGTGCCACCCTGGCCGACGTCAACATTCAGTACTTC
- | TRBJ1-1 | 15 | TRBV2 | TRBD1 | CASSERDRGDTEAFF | TGTGCCAGCAGTGAACGGGACAGGGGTGACACTGAAGCTTTCTTT
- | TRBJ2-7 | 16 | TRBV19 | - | CASSIKAGTPFYEQYF | TGTGCCAGTAGTATTAAGGCCGGGACTCCCTTCTACGAGCAGTACTTC
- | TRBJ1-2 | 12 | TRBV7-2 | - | CASSLAQGRYTF | TGTGCCAGCAGCTTAGCCCAGGGACGGTACACCTTC
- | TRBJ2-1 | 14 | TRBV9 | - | CASSAGTEYNEQFF | TGTGCCAGCAGCGCCGGGACGGAATACAATGAGCAGTTCTTC
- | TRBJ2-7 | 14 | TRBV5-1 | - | CASSLGDPRVEQYF | TGCGCCAGCAGCTTGGGGGACCCCCGGGTCGAGCAGTACTTC
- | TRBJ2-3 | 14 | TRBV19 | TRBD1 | CASRQGGNTDTQYF | TGTGCCAGTAGACAGGGGGGAAACACAGATACGCAGTATTTT
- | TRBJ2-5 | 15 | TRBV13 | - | CASSLDGGMGETQYF | TGTGCCAGCAGCTTAGACGGCGGGATGGGAGAGACCCAGTACTTC
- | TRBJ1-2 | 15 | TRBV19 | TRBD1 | CASRRQGASAYGYTF | TGTGCCAGTAGGCGACAGGGCGCGAGCGCCTATGGCTACACCTTC
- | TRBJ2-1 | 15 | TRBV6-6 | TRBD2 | CASSYLLAGVGEQFF | TGTGCCAGCAGTTACTTGCTAGCGGGAGTCGGTGAGCAGTTCTTC